A selection of T cell receptor beta chains follows, all from one sample in a study of cytomegalovirus exposure and HLA in healthy donors. Clones were sequenced by immunoSEQ multiplex PCR, and TCRdb holds only the in-frame ones, with some missing. Of 150,000 to 200,000 clones in the sample, about 82% were seen once. Sequenced input: PBMCs. These receptor sequences come from a man aged 25 to 40 in good health and CMV-seropositive. Both conserved end residues are part of each CDR3. Part of the rows lack a size; the others show once, few, many or a class for expanded clones.

abundance	v_gene	j_gene	CDR3aa
-	TRBV5-1	TRBJ1-1	CASSLAQGGNTEAFF
-	TRBV7-8	TRBJ1-4	CASSLMGQGRNEKLFF
once	TRBV4-3	TRBJ1-5	CASSQDNEDQPQHF
-	TRBV6-6	TRBJ1-3	CASSYRGGVGNTIYF
-	TRBV4-1	TRBJ2-1	CASSQRTGGSYNEQFF
-	TRBV21-1	TRBJ2-1	CASSSGPGNEQFF
-	TRBV29-1	TRBJ2-1	CSVLIRTTHEQFF
-	TRBV5-1	TRBJ2-7	CASSSAYEQYF
-	TRBV11-2	TRBJ1-4	CASSFSVGNLREKLFF
once	TRBV6-5	TRBJ1-1	CASSRSGTQEAFF
once	TRBV19	TRBJ2-7	CASKGGGPHEQYF
-	TRBV7-2	TRBJ2-7	CASRSTGGAHHEQYF
-	TRBV5-1	TRBJ1-2	CASTSTGGDGYTF
-	TRBV19	TRBJ2-7	CASSILVAGDYEQYF
few	TRBV5-1	TRBJ2-7	CASSSRGLADYEQYF
-	TRBV25-1	TRBJ2-1	CASSEWSPGGEQFF
-	TRBV6-5	TRBJ2-5	CASSSSWGGGETQYF
-	TRBV21-1	TRBJ1-6	CASNPGDREPGTLHF